This T cell receptor beta chain was retrieved from a study of T cell responses to AZD1222 COVID-19 vaccine. Worth noting for this clone: Its antigen is as yet unknown.

Data came from immunoSEQ multiplex PCR; TCRdb stores just in-frame clones and leaves some out. The sample lists under 95,000 clones, around nine tenths occurring once. The V end was cut by 1 base, the J end by 7 bases, with 7 bases between. Germline V lookup: CDR1 SEHNR, CDR2 FQNEAQ (reference sequence). This CDR3 region has 12 residues. The study's findings and limits: Two doses of AZD1222 preceded a rise in Spike-specific TCR breadth and depth. Across spike, vaccine-associated CD4 TCRs were found, dominant at 160-218 and 743-854.

This sample comprised peripheral blood, obtained 28 days after the second AZD1222 dose. This clonotype was sampled from an adult who received the AZD1222 COVID-19 vaccine. The chain couples TRBV7-9 to TRBJ1-2; D not resolved. CDR3 sequence: CASSLVLGGYTF. In DNA, the CDR3 is TGTGCCAGCAGCTTAGTACTGGGTGGCTACACCTTC.